These 29 T cell receptor beta chains share one sample of origin, sequenced in a study of cytomegalovirus exposure and HLA in healthy donors. PCR amplification relied on 60 Vbeta primers (plus 13 Jbeta primers). Sequencing used immunoSEQ multiplex PCR; TCRdb keeps in-frame clones, though not all of them. Seen here are roughly 180,000 clones, roughly 88% observed once, and the top ten hold about a tenth. Specimen: PBMCs. The receptors originated from a man younger than 35 in good health and CMV-seropositive.

This chain links TRBV11-2 with TRBJ2-5; 8 bases align to TRBD1. V shed 4 bases and J 1 base; nucleotides not matched to a gene: 11. CDR1 is SGHAT and CDR2 is FQNNGV in the germline V gene. This CDR3 comprises 17 residues. The CDR3 nucleotides are TGTGCCAGCAGCTCGTTCCGCGACAGGGGAGTCCAAGAGACCCAGTACTTC. It translates to CASSSFRDRGVQETQYF.

The J gene is TRBJ1-1, the V gene TRBV14; 8 positions agree with TRBD1. The CDR3 runs 15 residues. Unmatched junction bases numbered 10, after V lost 5 bases and J lost 5 bases. The germline gives CDR1 SGHDN, CDR2 FVKESK. CDR3 sequence reads: CASSVQGAGWTEAFF. CDR3 nucleotides: TGTGCCAGCAGCGTCCAGGGGGCTGGTTGGACTGAAGCTTTCTTT.

This sequence joins TRBV6-5 and TRBJ1-2, with 7 bases aligning to TRBD1. With 6 bases clipped from V and 6 bases from J, the junction kept 7 bases outside the gene matches. CDR1 is MNHEY and CDR2 is SVGAGI in the germline V gene. The CDR3 extends over 13 amino acids. CDR3 region: CASSLGQANGYTF. The CDR3 DNA is TGTGCCAGCAGCCTCGGACAGGCCAATGGCTACACCTTC.

The chain joins TRBV12-5 to TRBJ2-3; 8 bases are a match to TRBD1. The junction had 7 bases not matched to a gene; V was cut back by 0 bases and J by 2 bases. The V gene's germline CDR1 is LGHNT and CDR2 FRNRAP. The CDR3 is made up of 17 amino acids. The CDR3 protein is CASGLVFEDRATDTQYF. DNA of the CDR3: TGTGCTAGTGGTTTGGTCTTTGAGGACAGGGCCACAGATACGCAGTATTTT.

This chain joins TRBV5-4 and TRBJ2-5; TRBD2 matches 14 bases. The J call is doubtful: the DNA matches TRBJ2-7 better. Per germline, CDR1 SGHNT and CDR2 YYREEE (reference sequence). The length of the CDR3 is 16 residues. For the CDR3, the DNA is TGTGCCAGCAGCTTCGGACTAGCGGGGGGTTTCTACGAGCAGTACTTC. Protein: CASSFGLAGGFYEQYF.

The V call is TRBV6-1, the J call TRBJ2-7; D is unclear. V lost 3 bases to trimming and J lost 2 bases, with 17 bases between them. Germline-derived CDR1 and CDR2 are MNHNS and SASEGT. The CDR3 has 16 residues. This CDR3 is CASSDPWPGPTYEQYF. Here the CDR3 DNA reads TGTGCCAGCAGTGACCCCTGGCCGGGTCCTACCTACGAGCAGTACTTC.

The rearrangement joins TRBV5-6 to TRBJ1-3; 8 nucleotides line up with TRBD1. CDR3 size: 15 residues. The germline V gene encodes CDR1 SGHDT and CDR2 YYEEEE. The V and J ends lost 4 bases and 4 bases, in that order; junction bases with no gene match: 7. CDR3 region: CASSRDRNLGNTIYF. As DNA, the CDR3 is TGTGCCAGCAGCAGGGACAGGAATTTAGGAAACACCATATATTTT.

V gene TRBV27 combines with J gene TRBJ2-7; possibly TRBD1 for D (6 bases). CDR3 length equals 13 residues. CDR1 and CDR2 from the germline V gene are MNHEY and SMNVEV (reference sequence). V lost 5 bases, J lost 3 bases, and 11 bases lay in between. The CDR3 region is CASSLDRRYEQYF. CDR3 sequence (DNA): TGTGCCAGCAGTCTGGACAGACGCTACGAGCAGTACTTC.

The gene calls are TRBV19 and TRBJ1-1; D gene uncertain. V was clipped by 1 base and J by 5 bases, with 17 bases between them. The CDR3 totals 16 residues. The germline V gene encodes CDR1 LNHDA and CDR2 SQIVND (reference sequence). The CDR3 loop reads CASSIGRTGPITEAFF. The DNA of the CDR3 is TGTGCCAGTAGTATAGGGCGAACTGGGCCAATAACTGAAGCTTTCTTT.

V is TRBV19 and J is TRBJ2-2; 7 bases map to TRBD1. V shed 3 bases and J 1 base; nucleotides not matched to a gene: 14. The CDR3 is 19 amino acids. CDR1 and CDR2 from the germline V gene are LNHDA and SQIVND (reference sequence). The CDR3 sequence: CASSIIWLRDRENTGELFF. The CDR3 bases are TGTGCCAGTAGTATCATTTGGCTGCGAGACAGGGAGAACACCGGGGAGCTGTTTTTT.

This clone occurred a few times. CDR3 coding DNA: TGTGCCAGCAGCTTGATCGGAGATGGCTACACCTTC. Its translation: CASSLIGDGYTF. This chain joins TRBV5-5 and TRBJ1-2; D remains ambiguous. Germline CDR1 is SGHKS and CDR2 is YYEKEE (reference sequence). Trimming took off 1 base at V and 6 bases at J, with 7 bases between the two ends. CDR3 length equals 12 residues.

V usage is TRBV2 and J usage is TRBJ2-6; no definite D call. The CDR3 consists of 15 residues. Trimming cost V 6 bases and J 2 bases, with 11 bases left between them. In germline, CDR1 is SNHLY, CDR2 FYNNEI. CDR3 nucleotide sequence: TGTGCCAGCAGGGAAACTCCGACTGGGGCCAACGTCCTGACTTTC. Translation gives CASRETPTGANVLTF.

The chain joins TRBV11-2 to TRBJ1-4; the match to TRBD1 covers 11 bases. Germline trimming cut 5 bases from V and 8 bases from J; bases unmatched to any gene: 10. Germline V gene data show CDR1 as SGHAT and CDR2 as FQNNGV. The CDR3 is 16 residues long. The CDR3 nucleotides are TGTGCCAGCAGCCCCGCCCCGGGACAGGGGGACGAAAAACTGTTTTTT. Translation gives CASSPAPGQGDEKLFF. Full variable domain (missing parts from reference TRBV11-2 and TRBJ1-4): EAGVAQSPRYKIIEKRQSVAFWCNPISGHATLYWYQQILGQGPKLLIQFQNNGVVDDSQLPKDRFSAERLKGVDSTLKIQPAKLEDSAVYLCASSPAPGQGDEKLFFGSGTQLSVL.

The genes are TRBV29-1 and TRBJ2-7; 8 nucleotides line up with TRBD1. The V gene end was trimmed by 6 bases and the J gene end by 3 bases; junction bases not matched to a gene: 7. This CDR3 comprises 13 residues. Germline CDR1 and CDR2: SQVTM and ANQGSEA. The CDR3 spells CSVIDRGDYEQYF. DNA of the CDR3: TGCAGCGTCATTGACAGGGGAGACTACGAGCAGTACTTC.

This chain uses TRBV2 with TRBJ2-1; D remains ambiguous. The ends were cut back, 0 bases at V and 3 bases at J, with 12 bases in the middle. Germline values: CDR1 SNHLY, CDR2 FYNNEI. The CDR3 has 16 residues. The DNA of the CDR3 is TGTGCCAGCAGTGAAGCGCAGGCAGGATACTACAATGAGCAGTTCTTC. This sequence encodes CASSEAQAGYYNEQFF.

The chain uses TRBV7-8 and TRBJ1-2; D is unclear. CDR1 and CDR2 (germline): SGHVS, FQNEAQ. Trimming cost V 3 bases and J 3 bases, with 11 bases left between them. The CDR3 is 14 amino acids. CDR3 protein: CASSFGVGDYGYTF. In DNA form, the CDR3 reads TGTGCCAGCAGCTTTGGAGTGGGTGACTATGGCTACACCTTC.

As to this clone: Sequence at one end of the junction differs from germline and may be a read error. The gene calls are TRBV7-9 and TRBJ1-1, with TRBD1 as a possible D gene (6 bases). The length of the CDR3 is 12 residues. The V gene's germline CDR1 is SEHNR and CDR2 FQNEAQ (reference sequence). Here the CDR3 reads CSSSSNRAEAFF. As DNA, the CDR3 is TGTTCCAGCAGCTCGAACAGGGCTGAGGCTTTCTTT.

This clone was detected once. The chain has TRBV9 and TRBJ2-1, with unresolved D. CDR3 length: 12 amino acids. The V end lost 3 bases, the J end lost 13 bases, and 14 bases lay between the germline ends. Looked up from germline, CDR1 is SGDLS and CDR2 is YYNGEE. The CDR3 loop reads CASSAPPLPQFF. CDR3 bases: TGTGCCAGCAGCGCTCCTCCTCTTCCCCAGTTCTTC.

V and J are TRBV7-3 and TRBJ2-2; TRBD2 aligns across 7 bases. Looked up from germline, CDR1 is SGHTA and CDR2 is FQGTGA. The CDR3 is 16 residues long. The V gene end was trimmed by 5 bases and the J gene end by 1 base; junction bases not matched to a gene: 7. The CDR3: CASSPGVAGNTGELFF. The CDR3 DNA follows: TGTGCCAGCAGCCCTGGCGTAGCGGGGAACACCGGGGAGCTGTTTTTT.

This chain joins TRBV5-1 and TRBJ2-5; 7 nucleotides match TRBD1. The length of the CDR3 is 14 residues. Germline CDR1 reads SGHRS; CDR2 reads YFSETQ. The trim removed 4 bases at V and 2 bases at J, leaving 5 bases unmatched. CDR3 bases: TGCGCCAGCAGCACCGGGACAGTACAAGAGACCCAGTACTTC. As protein: CASSTGTVQETQYF.

This sequence joins TRBV5-1 and TRBJ2-1, with TRBD2 matching 7 bases. The CDR3 is 15 residues long. Germline CDR1 and CDR2: SGHRS and YFSETQ. V lost 1 base and J lost 7; bases outside the gene matches: 8. The CDR3: CASSLFSGEGNEQFF. In DNA, the CDR3 is TGCGCCAGCAGCTTGTTCAGCGGGGAGGGTAATGAGCAGTTCTTC.

The rearrangement uses TRBV7-8 and TRBJ2-3; 10 bases map to TRBD2. The CDR3 is made up of 18 amino acids. CDR1 and CDR2 (germline): SGHVS, FQNEAQ. Trimming removed 2 bases from V and 3 bases from J; junction bases left unmatched: 11. Here the CDR3 DNA reads TGTGCCAGCAGCTTACTGGTTTGGGCTAGCGGGGGAACAGATACGCAGTATTTT. It encodes CASSLLVWASGGTDTQYF.

This chain uses TRBV18 with TRBJ1-6; no reliable D call. Germline V lookup: CDR1 KGHSH, CDR2 LQKENI. Trimming took 3 bases from V and 11 from J, leaving 14 bases between them. The CDR3 has 14 amino acids. CDR3 sequence: CASSPTQYGAPLHF. The DNA for the CDR3 is TGTGCCAGCTCACCGACACAGTACGGGGCACCCCTCCACTTT.

CDR3 residues: CAWNTGGNNEKLFF. As DNA, the CDR3 is TGTGCCTGGAACACCGGGGGAAATAATGAAAAACTGTTTTTT. V and J are TRBV30 and TRBJ1-4; D is possibly TRBD1 (5 bases). The V gene lost 4 bases and the J gene lost 4 bases, with 13 bases spanning the gap. The germline V gene has CDR1 GTSNPN and CDR2 SVGIG (reference sequence). The length of the CDR3 is 14 residues.

J is TRBJ1-6 and V is TRBV30; weak D call: TRBD1 (5 bases). The V and J ends lost 5 bases and 7 bases respectively, with 12 bases between them. The length of the CDR3 is 13 residues. Germline V gene data show CDR1 as GTSNPN and CDR2 as SVGIG (reference sequence). CDR3 loop: CAWQSAGNSPLHF. CDR3 in DNA: TGTGCCTGGCAAAGCGCAGGGAATTCACCCCTCCACTTT.

The chain recombines TRBV6-6 with TRBJ1-6; TRBD1 aligns across 9 bases. Germline CDR1 and CDR2: MNHNY and SVGAGI (reference sequence). This CDR3 contains 14 residues. V lost 5 bases, J lost 10 bases, and 6 bases stayed unmatched. The CDR3 nucleotides read TGTGCCAGCAGTACGGGACAGGGTGGGTCACCCCTCCACTTT. This gives the protein CASSTGQGGSPLHF.

This clone has more than one count but fewer than ten. CDR3 loop: CASQGAVYPQPQHF. DNA for the CDR3: TGTGCCAGCCAGGGGGCCGTGTATCCTCAGCCCCAGCATTTT. The V call is TRBV19, the J call TRBJ1-5; 8 bases are shared with TRBD1. The germline V gene encodes CDR1 LNHDA and CDR2 SQIVND (reference sequence). V lost 9 bases to trimming and J lost 6 bases; unmatched junction nucleotides: 10. This CDR3 is 14 amino acids long.

The chain combines TRBV7-2 with TRBJ2-7; 7 nucleotides line up with TRBD1. CDR3 length equals 14 residues. Germline V lookup: CDR1 SGHTA, CDR2 FQGNSA. The V and J ends lost 2 bases and 2 bases, in that order; junction bases with no gene match: 3. The CDR3 region is CASSLRQGAYEQYF. The CDR3 coding sequence is TGTGCCAGCAGCTTAAGGCAGGGGGCCTACGAGCAGTACTTC.

The chain employs TRBV5-1 and TRBJ2-3; 9 bases match TRBD1. The J call may be incorrect, as the DNA end agrees better with TRBJ1-5. CDR1 and CDR2 from the germline V gene are SGHRS and YFSETQ. The CDR3 length is 14 residues. CDR3 in DNA: TGCGCCACCATGGGGACAGGGAACTCAGATACGCAGCATTTT. It translates to CATMGTGNSDTQHF.